This TCR beta chain was found in a study of long-term antiretroviral therapy in people with HIV. Study-level points and caveats: Clones with expansion before ART led the repertoire at all time points. Therapy changes, viral resistance and ART adherence were not documented in the available data.

The CDR3 runs to 16 residues. V trimming: 0 bases; J trimming: 7 bases; junction bases outside the gene matches: 3. Germline V CDR1 and CDR2: LNHNV, YYDKDF (reference sequence). Runs used v3.0 of the immunoSEQ assay and were done at survey level. Repertoires were generated with immunoSEQ multiplex PCR, while TCRdb's copy carries only in-frame clones and drops some. Among around 1,900 clones listed, about 91% were seen once. As concerns this clone: Its antigen remains unknown.

V is TRBV15 and J is TRBJ1-6; 10 bases fit TRBD1. This TCR came from a woman aged 45-59 years with HIV. The starting material was unsorted PBMCs, obtained 0.7 years after starting antiretroviral therapy. The CDR3 DNA sequence: TGTGCCACCAGCAGAGATCCGGACAGGGGGAATTCACCCCTCCACTTT. It translates to CATSRDPDRGNSPLHF.